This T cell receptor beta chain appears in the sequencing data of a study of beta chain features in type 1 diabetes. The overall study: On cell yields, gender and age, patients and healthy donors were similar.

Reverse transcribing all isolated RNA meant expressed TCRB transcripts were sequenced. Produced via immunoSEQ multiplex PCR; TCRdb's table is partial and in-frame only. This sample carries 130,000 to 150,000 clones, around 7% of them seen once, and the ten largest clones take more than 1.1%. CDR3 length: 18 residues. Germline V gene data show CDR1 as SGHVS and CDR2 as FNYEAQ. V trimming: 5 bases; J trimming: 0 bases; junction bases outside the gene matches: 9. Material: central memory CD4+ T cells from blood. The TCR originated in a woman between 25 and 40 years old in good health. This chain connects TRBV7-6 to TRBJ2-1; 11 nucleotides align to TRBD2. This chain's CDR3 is CASSPGLAGQSSYNEQFF. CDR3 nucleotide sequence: TGTGCCAGCAGCCCAGGACTAGCGGGTCAGAGCTCCTACAATGAGCAGTTCTTC.